This TCR beta chain was obtained from a study of blood T cell repertoires in COVID-19. Libraries were prepared by immunoSEQ multiplex PCR; TCRdb keeps only in-frame clonotypes and omits some of them. The table has 150,000 or so clones, almost 90% seen once. The germline V gene encodes CDR1 SGHRS and CDR2 YFSETQ. CDR3 length equals 19 residues. Germline trimming cut 4 bases from V and 1 base from J; bases unmatched to any gene: 18. The rearrangement uses TRBV5-1 and TRBJ1-1, with TRBD1 identical over 8 bases. Sequenced: peripheral blood. This clonotype was sampled from a human donor in a cohort sampled during active COVID-19. The CDR3 DNA sequence: TGCGCCAGCAGCGTCAACCCTGGACAGGGTAGTGGATCGAACACTGAAGCTTTCTTT. Protein product: CASSVNPGQGSGSNTEAFF.